What follows describes a single TCR beta chain. This entry is derived from a study of blood T cell repertoires in COVID-19. At the level of the study: COVID-19 samples collected from the United States, Italy and Spain covered acute and convalescent phases. Sources were T cells, B-cell-depleted T cells, or PBMCs; the material itself was cDNA or gDNA.

Study processing details: Reference gene primers were amplified, and this amplification served to estimate nucleated cell counts. Some clones are missing from TCRdb's copy, which holds only in-frame ones; the method was immunoSEQ multiplex PCR. That table supplies the V and J calls and clone size; D and trimming were determined from the DNA. The sample lists 200,000 to 250,000 clones; approximately 83% were seen once. The CDR3 consists of 13 residues. V was pared by 3 bases and J by 4 bases, with 2 bases of the junction left unmatched. Germline V CDR1 and CDR2: LNHDA, SQIVND (reference sequence). Input material: peripheral blood. The sequence was collected from a woman between 50 and 59 years old with acute or convalescent COVID-19. The chain recombines TRBV19 with TRBJ2-7, with 8 bases identical to TRBD1. In DNA, the CDR3 is TGTGCCAGTAGTATGGACAGGGAATACGAGCAGTACTTC. Translation: CASSMDREYEQYF.